The present T cell receptor (beta chain) was sequenced within a study of human T cells and chemical hapten exposure. Study information: Variability of per-sample TCR yields stemmed mainly from small differences in pooled library volume. Findings and limits, study-wide: The number of TCRs above 1 in 1000 frequency did not change after DPC sensitization.

The CDR3 is 15 residues long. J gave up 1 base and V 7 bases, and 4 bases lay outside the gene matches. Looked up from germline, CDR1 is SEHNR and CDR2 is FQNEAQ (reference sequence). To note about this clonotype: Its antigen is as yet unknown.

TCRdb reanalysed the RACE reads using MiXCR and keeps one entry per CDR3 protein. This sample has approximately 100,000 distinct CDR3 sequences, with roughly a tenth found just once. Time point: patch test 2, 6 weeks after DPC sensitization. The treatment: therapeutic diphenylcyclopropenone sensitization with weekly scalp DPC. This chain links TRBV7-9 with TRBJ2-3; 11 nucleotides align to TRBD2. This TCR was sampled from a middle-aged woman with alopecia areata. Some clones in this sample may be carry-over from other donors' samples. Sequencing used whole blood, obtained in connection with sensitization to the hapten diphenylcyclopropenone (DPC). This CDR3 reads CASTLSGGGTDTQYF. The CDR3 region has the DNA TGTGCCAGCACCCTTAGCGGGGGGGGCACAGATACGCAGTATTTT.